What follows is one T cell receptor (beta chain) and its context. Its antigen is unknown. The data originate from a study of blood T cells in healthy people across ages. Looking at the study overall: Per every two T cells, about one barcoded beta molecule was captured by template switching. Study results and limitations: In the absence of known donor CMV status, changes in expanded clonotypes were possibly confounded.

Primed by a sample-barcoded 5' primer and a J-beta primer mix, a second PCR proceeded for roughly 6 to 12 cycles. Carrying 12 random nucleotides, a template-switch adaptor labeled each individual cDNA molecule. MiXCR, applied by TCRdb to the 5' RACE reads, yields one record per CDR3 protein. The sample carries about 640,000 distinct CDR3 sequences, approximately 30% recorded once. Germline assignment: CDR1 MNHNY and CDR2 SVGAGI (reference sequence). With V trimmed by 4 bases and J by 4 bases, 11 bases remained unmatched. The CDR3 is 17 amino acids. Specimen: blood. The gene calls are TRBV6-6 and TRBJ2-5, with TRBD1 identical over 11 bases. This TCR was sampled from a woman older than 75 in good health. The CDR3 spells CASSFAGTGGVGETQYF. Here the CDR3 DNA reads TGTGCCAGCAGTTTCGCCGGGACAGGGGGGGTTGGAGAGACCCAGTACTTC.